These 17 T cell receptor beta chains came from one sample sequenced in a study of blood T cell repertoires in COVID-19. Measured with immunoSEQ multiplex PCR; TCRdb has only the in-frame clones, and not every one. The data contain 100,000 to 150,000 clones, around 80% of them singletons. Sequencing was carried out using PBMCs or T cells enriched from blood (not recorded which). These receptors originate from a man aged 35 to 55 with acute COVID-19.

This rearrangement joins TRBV6-5 to TRBJ1-2; TRBD1 is a possible D gene (6 bases). This CDR3 contains 15 residues. CDR1 is MNHEY, CDR2 SVGAGI, per germline. V gave up 4 bases and J gave up 7 bases, with 19 bases separating them. The CDR3 DNA is TGTGCCAGCAGTTCTTTATCAGGGGAAGGGGGTGGCTACACCTTC. Protein product: CASSSLSGEGGGYTF.

This clone came up once. V gene TRBV2 combines with J gene TRBJ2-7; 8 positions match TRBD2. The CDR3 is made up of 16 amino acids. J lost 1 base, V lost 6 bases, and 11 bases had no gene match. Per germline, CDR1 SNHLY and CDR2 FYNNEI. For the CDR3, the DNA is TGTGCCAGCAGAGCCCCGGGACTAGGCCTATCCTACGAGCAGTACTTC. Translation: CASRAPGLGLSYEQYF. The entire variable domain, with the rest obtained from reference TRBV2 and TRBJ2-7, is as follows: EPEVTQTPSHQVTQMGQEVILRCVPISNHLYFYWYRQILGQKVEFLVSFYNNEISEKSEIFDDQFSVERPDGSNFTLKIRSTKLEDSAMYFCASRAPGLGLSYEQYFGPGTRLTVT.

This sequence joins TRBV5-5 and TRBJ1-6; 9 bases align to TRBD1. Germline-derived CDR1 and CDR2 are SGHKS and YYEKEE (reference sequence). The junction had 8 bases not matched to a gene; V was cut back by 3 bases and J by 10 bases. The CDR3 consists of 15 residues. CDR3 amino acids: CASSSWDREGSPLHF. Here the CDR3 DNA reads TGTGCCAGCAGCTCATGGGACAGGGAAGGATCACCCCTCCACTTT.

CDR3 coding DNA: TGTGCCAGCAGGGGCGATGGGGATACGCAGTATTTT. This sequence encodes CASRGDGDTQYF. This chain uses TRBV2 with TRBJ2-3; no clear D. V lost 6 bases, J lost 6 bases, and 10 bases lay in between. This CDR3 region has 12 residues. The V gene's germline CDR1 is SNHLY and CDR2 FYNNEI.

Here the CDR3 reads CASSQGGWELGDTQYF. The CDR3 nucleotides read TGTGCCAGCAGCCAAGGAGGGTGGGAGCTCGGAGATACGCAGTATTTT. The V call is TRBV3-1 (or the pseudogene TRBV3-2), the J call TRBJ2-3; maybe TRBD2 (5 bases). CDR1 is LGHDT and CDR2 is YNNKEL in the germline V gene (reference sequence). V dropped 1 base and J dropped 5 bases, with 16 bases sitting between them. The CDR3 covers 16 residues.

This chain connects TRBV6-1 to TRBJ2-7, with 9 bases lining up with TRBD1. With V trimmed by 0 bases and J by 3 bases, 3 bases remained unmatched. Per the germline V gene, CDR1 is MNHNS and CDR2 is SASEGT. The CDR3 has 15 amino acids. The chain's CDR3 is CASSEAGQGHYEQYF. In DNA form, the CDR3 reads TGTGCCAGCAGTGAAGCGGGACAGGGTCACTACGAGCAGTACTTC.

V and J are TRBV10-2 and TRBJ1-6; tentatively, D is TRBD1 (5 bases). CDR3 size: 13 residues. V dropped 2 bases and J dropped 6 bases, with 5 bases sitting between them. Germline V gives CDR1 WSHSY, CDR2 SAAADI. CDR3 in amino acids: CASSEDSNSPLHF. The CDR3 DNA reads TGCGCCAGCAGTGAGGACAGTAATTCACCCCTCCACTTT.

The sample holds a few counts of this clone. This chain joins TRBV6-4 and TRBJ1-6; D is ambiguous. This CDR3 spans 14 amino acids. The germline CDR1 and CDR2 sequences are MRHNA and SNTAGT. V lost 0 bases and J 9 bases, leaving 9 bases between the germline ends. The CDR3 DNA sequence: TGTGCCAGCAGTGACTCGAGCCGGAGTTCACCCCTCCACTTT. This translates into CASSDSSRSSPLHF.

This rearrangement joins TRBV6-5 to TRBJ2-1, with D maybe TRBD2 (5 bases). The CDR3 covers 13 residues. The germline V gene has CDR1 MNHEY and CDR2 SVGAGI. V was clipped by 7 bases and J by 5 bases, with 12 bases between them. As DNA, the CDR3 is TGTGCCAGCATCCGGAACGGGAACAATGAGCAGTTCTTC. Translated, it gives CASIRNGNNEQFF.

This clone was recorded only once. V and J are TRBV6-5 and TRBJ1-2; D may be TRBD1 (5 bases). CDR1 and CDR2 (germline): MNHEY, SVGAGI. The CDR3 length is 14 residues. Trimming removed 2 bases at V and 7 bases at J, with 14 bases between. Written as DNA, the CDR3 is TGTGCCAGCAGTTACGAGGCAGGGTCAAGTGGCTACACCTTC. This encodes CASSYEAGSSGYTF.

The chain links TRBV5-1 to TRBJ1-1; no clear D. This CDR3 is built from 12 residues. Trimming removed 4 bases at V and 7 bases at J, with 11 bases between. Per germline, CDR1 SGHRS and CDR2 YFSETQ. CDR3 in DNA: TGCGCCAGCAGCGGGGAGGACTTTGAAGCTTTCTTT. Translation gives CASSGEDFEAFF.

This rearrangement joins TRBV7-9 to TRBJ1-4; TRBD1 agrees at 9 bases. The CDR3 loop spans 15 amino acids. Germline V gene lookup returns CDR1 SEHNR and CDR2 FQNEAQ (reference sequence). Trimming removed 5 bases from V and 5 bases from J; junction bases left unmatched: 6. The CDR3 sequence: CASSATGTGNEKLFF. CDR3 coding DNA: TGTGCCAGCAGCGCCACCGGGACAGGGAATGAAAAACTGTTTTTT.

Remarks on this clone: This sample includes further DNA sequences coding for the same CDR3. The V and J genes are TRBV5-1 and TRBJ1-1; 8 bases match TRBD1. Unmatched junction bases numbered 6, after V lost 2 bases and J lost 3 bases. Per the germline V gene, CDR1 is SGHRS and CDR2 is YFSETQ. CDR3 length: 15 amino acids. The CDR3 region is CASSLATGGDTEAFF. The CDR3 DNA reads TGCGCCAGCAGCTTAGCTACAGGGGGGGACACTGAAGCTTTCTTT.

V is TRBV24-1 and J is TRBJ2-7; no reliable D call. Germline CDR1 and CDR2: KGHDR and SFDVKD. This CDR3 is built from 13 residues. Trimming took 2 bases from V and 3 from J, leaving 7 bases between them. The CDR3 sequence: CATSDSRSYEQYF. CDR3 DNA sequence: TGTGCCACCAGTGATTCCCGGAGCTACGAGCAGTACTTC.

V and J are TRBV11-1 and TRBJ2-7; no clear D gene. Trimming removed 5 bases from V and 2 bases from J, with 10 bases in between. This CDR3 is built from 13 residues. Germline V gene data show CDR1 as SGHAT and CDR2 as FQDESV (reference sequence). The CDR3 loop reads CASSTDTAYEQYF. DNA for the CDR3: TGTGCCAGCAGCACTGACACCGCCTACGAGCAGTACTTC.

The rearrangement links TRBV20-1 to TRBJ2-1, with TRBD2 matching over 7 bases. The CDR3 contains 15 residues. Germline CDR1 reads DFQATT; CDR2 reads SNEGSKA (reference sequence). The ends lost 3 bases at V and 0 bases at J; junction bases unmatched: 5. The DNA of the CDR3 is TGCAGTGCTAGTAAGGCGGGGGTCTCCTACAATGAGCAGTTCTTC. Encoded protein: CSASKAGVSYNEQFF.

The chain uses TRBV14 and TRBJ1-2; 9 positions match TRBD1. CDR1 is SGHDN and CDR2 is FVKESK in the germline V gene. The J segment lost 4 bases and the V segment lost 3 bases, leaving 9 bases of the junction unmatched. The CDR3 sequence is 16 residues long. CDR3: CASSQGSGTGIYGYTF. CDR3 bases: TGTGCCAGCAGCCAGGGTTCCGGGACAGGGATCTATGGCTACACCTTC. Drawing the rest from reference TRBV14 and TRBJ1-2, the complete variable domain is EAGVTQFPSHSVIEKGQTVTLRCDPISGHDNLYWYRRVMGKEIKFLLHFVKESKQDESGMPNNRFLAERTGGTYSTLKVQPAELEDSGVYFCASSQGSGTGIYGYTFGSGTRLTVV.